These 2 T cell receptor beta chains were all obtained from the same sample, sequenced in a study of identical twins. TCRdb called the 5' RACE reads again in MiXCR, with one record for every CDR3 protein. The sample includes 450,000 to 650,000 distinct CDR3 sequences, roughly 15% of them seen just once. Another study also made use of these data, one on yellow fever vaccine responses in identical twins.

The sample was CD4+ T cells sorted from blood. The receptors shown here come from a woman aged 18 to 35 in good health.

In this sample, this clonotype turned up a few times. CDR3 region: CASIGGRTEAFF. CDR3 in DNA: TGTGCCAGCATTGGGGGGAGGACTGAAGCTTTCTTT. J is TRBJ1-1 and V is TRBV3-1; the D gene is possibly TRBD1 (5 bases). Trimming pared 7 bases from V and 5 bases from J, leaving 11 bases between. CDR1 is LGHDT and CDR2 is YNNKEL in the germline V gene (reference sequence). The CDR3 sequence is 12 residues long.

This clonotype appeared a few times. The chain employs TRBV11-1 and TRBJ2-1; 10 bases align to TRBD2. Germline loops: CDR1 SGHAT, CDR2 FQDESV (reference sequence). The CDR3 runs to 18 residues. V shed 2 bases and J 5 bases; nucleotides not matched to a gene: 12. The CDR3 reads CASSLFSGGSGRNNEQFF. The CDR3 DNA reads TGTGCCAGCAGCTTATTTTCAGGGGGTAGCGGGAGGAACAATGAGCAGTTCTTC. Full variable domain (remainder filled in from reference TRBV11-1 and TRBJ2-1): EAEVAQSPRYKITEKSQAVAFWCDPISGHATLYWYRQILGQGPELLVQFQDESVVDDSQLPKDRFSAERLKGVDSTLKIQPAELGDSAMYLCASSLFSGGSGRNNEQFFGPGTRLTVL.